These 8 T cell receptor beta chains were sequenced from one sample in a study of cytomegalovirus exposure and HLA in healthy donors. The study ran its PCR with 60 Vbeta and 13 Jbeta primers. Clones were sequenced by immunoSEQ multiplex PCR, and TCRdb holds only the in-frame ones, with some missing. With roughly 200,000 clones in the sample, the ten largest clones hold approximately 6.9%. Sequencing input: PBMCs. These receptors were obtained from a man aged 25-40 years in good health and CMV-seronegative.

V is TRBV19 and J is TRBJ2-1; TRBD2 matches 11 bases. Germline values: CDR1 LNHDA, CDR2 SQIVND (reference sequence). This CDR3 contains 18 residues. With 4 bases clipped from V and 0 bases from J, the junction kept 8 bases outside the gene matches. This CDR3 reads CASSSGLAGGSSYNEQFF. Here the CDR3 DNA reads TGTGCCAGTAGTAGTGGGCTAGCGGGAGGAAGCTCCTACAATGAGCAGTTCTTC. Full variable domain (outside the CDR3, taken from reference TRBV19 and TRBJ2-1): DGGITQSPKYLFRKEGQNVTLSCEQNLNHDAMYWYRQDPGQGLRLIYYSQIVNDFQKGDIAEGYSVSREKKESFPLTVTSAQKNPTAFYLCASSSGLAGGSSYNEQFFGPGTRLTVL.

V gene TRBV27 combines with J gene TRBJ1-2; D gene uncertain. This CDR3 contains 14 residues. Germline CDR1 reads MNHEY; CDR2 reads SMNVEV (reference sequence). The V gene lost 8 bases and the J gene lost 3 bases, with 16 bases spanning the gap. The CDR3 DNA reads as TGTGCCAGCCGGTTTTATGCGCAAGACTATGGCTACACCTTC. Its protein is CASRFYAQDYGYTF.

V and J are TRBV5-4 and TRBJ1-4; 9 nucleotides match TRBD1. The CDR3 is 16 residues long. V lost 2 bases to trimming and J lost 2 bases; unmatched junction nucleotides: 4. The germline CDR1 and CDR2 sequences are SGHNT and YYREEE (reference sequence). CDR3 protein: CASSLNRGLTNEKLFF. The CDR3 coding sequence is TGTGCCAGCAGCTTAAACAGGGGGCTGACTAATGAAAAACTGTTTTTT.

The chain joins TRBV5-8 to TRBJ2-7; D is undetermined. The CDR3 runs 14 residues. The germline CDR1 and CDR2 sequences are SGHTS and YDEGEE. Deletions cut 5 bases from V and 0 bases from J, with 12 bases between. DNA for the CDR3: TGTGCCAGCAGGGTTGCGTTCCTCTCCTACGAGCAGTACTTC. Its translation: CASRVAFLSYEQYF.

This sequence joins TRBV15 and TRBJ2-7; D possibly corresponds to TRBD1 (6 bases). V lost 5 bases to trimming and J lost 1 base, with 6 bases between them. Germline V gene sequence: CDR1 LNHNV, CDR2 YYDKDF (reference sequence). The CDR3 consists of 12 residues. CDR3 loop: CATSGQSYEQYF. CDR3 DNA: TGTGCCACCAGCGGACAGTCCTACGAGCAGTACTTC.

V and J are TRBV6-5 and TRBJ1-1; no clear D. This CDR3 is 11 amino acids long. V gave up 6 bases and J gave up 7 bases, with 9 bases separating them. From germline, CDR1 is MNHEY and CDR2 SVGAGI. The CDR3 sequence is CASSGGYEAFF. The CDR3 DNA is TGTGCCAGCAGCGGAGGGTATGAAGCTTTCTTT.

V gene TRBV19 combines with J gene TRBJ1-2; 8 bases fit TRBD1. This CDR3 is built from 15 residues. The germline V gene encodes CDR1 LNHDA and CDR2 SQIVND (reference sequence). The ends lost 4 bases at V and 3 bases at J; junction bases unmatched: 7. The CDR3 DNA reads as TGTGCCAGTAGTAGACCGGGACAGGAACACTATGGCTACACCTTC. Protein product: CASSRPGQEHYGYTF.

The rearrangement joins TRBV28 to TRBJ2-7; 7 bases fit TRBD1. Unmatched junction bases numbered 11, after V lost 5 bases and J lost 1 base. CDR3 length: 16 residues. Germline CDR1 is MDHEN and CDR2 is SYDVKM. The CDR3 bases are TGTGCCAGCAGTCCCGGGACAGCGGACGGATCCTACGAGCAGTACTTC. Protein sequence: CASSPGTADGSYEQYF. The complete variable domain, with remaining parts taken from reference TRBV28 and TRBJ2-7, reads DVKVTQSSRYLVKRTGEKVFLECVQDMDHENMFWYRQDPGLGLRLIYFSYDVKMKEKGDIPEGYSVSREKKERFSLILESASTNQTSMYLCASSPGTADGSYEQYFGPGTRLTVT.